These 28 T cell receptor beta chains came from one sample sequenced in a study of blood T cell repertoires in COVID-19. Profiled with immunoSEQ multiplex PCR; TCRdb holds only in-frame clones, not every one. There are about 480,000 clones in the sample; 89% occur only once, and around 0.9% lies in the top ten. Sequences were obtained from peripheral blood. Receptor source: a man aged 18 to 35 with COVID-19, enrolled during active disease.

About this clone itself: Other DNA sequences in this specimen translate into the identical CDR3. V and J are TRBV7-9 and TRBJ2-2; tentatively, D is TRBD1 (5 bases). V dropped 5 bases and J dropped 6 bases, with 7 bases sitting between them. The germline gives CDR1 SEHNR, CDR2 FQNEAQ (reference sequence). This CDR3 contains 12 residues. The CDR3 DNA reads TGTGCCAGCAGCCCCAGGGCCGGGGAGCTGTTTTTT. Encoded protein: CASSPRAGELFF.

The chain couples TRBV5-4 to TRBJ2-3; D may be TRBD1 (6 bases). Germline V gene lookup returns CDR1 SGHNT and CDR2 YYREEE (reference sequence). This CDR3 is built from 15 residues. V was cut by 4 bases and J by 6 bases, with 18 bases left in between. The CDR3 is CASSAPGALGDTQYF. CDR3 sequence (DNA): TGTGCCAGCAGCGCCCCAGGGGCCCTGGGGGATACGCAGTATTTT.

The gene calls are TRBV27 and TRBJ2-7; 11 bases fit TRBD2. The CDR3 has 15 amino acids. Germline V gene data show CDR1 as MNHEY and CDR2 as SMNVEV (reference sequence). V shed 4 bases and J 0 bases; nucleotides not matched to a gene: 2. The CDR3 DNA reads TGTGCCAGCAGTTCGACTAGCGGGGCCTCCTACGAGCAGTACTTC. It yields the protein CASSSTSGASYEQYF.

V and J are TRBV28 and TRBJ2-7, with TRBD2 matching over 7 bases. The J segment lost 2 bases and the V segment lost 5 bases, leaving 15 bases of the junction unmatched. Germline V CDR1 and CDR2: MDHEN, SYDVKM. This CDR3 has 17 amino acids. The CDR3: CASSLPWAASGPYEQYF. DNA of the CDR3: TGTGCCAGCAGTCTCCCTTGGGCGGCTAGCGGTCCCTACGAGCAGTACTTC.

This CDR3 reads CASSTGSWGDTQYF. The CDR3 nucleotides are TGTGCCAGCAGCACGGGATCCTGGGGAGATACGCAGTATTTT. This chain uses TRBV7-3 with TRBJ2-3, with D possibly matching TRBD2 (5 bases). V was shortened by 5 bases and J by 5 bases, with 14 bases between the two germline ends. The CDR3 covers 14 residues. The germline V gene has CDR1 SGHTA and CDR2 FQGTGA.

The rearrangement joins TRBV7-3 to TRBJ2-2, with 14 bases aligning to TRBD2. V lost 5 bases, J lost 6 bases, and 5 bases stayed unmatched. The CDR3 spans 16 residues. Germline lookup yields CDR1 SGHTA and CDR2 FQGTGA. CDR3 amino acids: CASSPGLAGDAGELFF. The CDR3 coding sequence is TGTGCCAGCAGCCCGGGACTAGCGGGAGATGCCGGGGAGCTGTTTTTT.

The chain combines TRBV19 with TRBJ2-5; maybe TRBD2 (6 bases). The V end lost 7 bases, the J end lost 5 bases, and 17 bases lay between the germline ends. The germline gives CDR1 LNHDA, CDR2 SQIVND (reference sequence). CDR3 length equals 14 residues. CDR3 loop: CASNNLGLRETQYF. The CDR3 DNA follows: TGTGCCAGTAATAATTTGGGACTGAGGGAGACCCAGTACTTC.

The gene calls are TRBV12-5 and TRBJ2-6, with D unclear. In germline, CDR1 is LGHNT, CDR2 FRNRAP. The length of the CDR3 is 15 residues. Trimming took off 5 bases at V and 0 bases at J, with 8 bases between the two ends. The CDR3 reads CASGPLPSGANVLTF. The CDR3 bases are TGTGCTAGTGGTCCCCTTCCCTCTGGGGCCAACGTCCTGACTTTC.

The rearrangement links TRBV18 to TRBJ2-3, with 12 bases matching TRBD1. Germline loops: CDR1 KGHSH, CDR2 LQKENI. V lost 3 bases and J lost 1; bases outside the gene matches: 5. The CDR3 contains 17 residues. CDR3 bases: TGTGCCAGCTCACCCGGGGACAGGGGGCGCGGCACAGATACGCAGTATTTT. This codes for CASSPGDRGRGTDTQYF.

The J gene is TRBJ2-3, the V gene TRBV7-4, with D possibly matching TRBD2 (5 bases). The CDR3 is 15 residues long. V was trimmed by 1 base and J by 2 bases, leaving 10 bases between them. In germline, CDR1 is SGHVT, CDR2 SQSDAQ. CDR3: CASSLEGSATDTQYF. CDR3 DNA sequence: TGTGCCAGCAGCTTAGAAGGTAGCGCCACAGATACGCAGTATTTT.

The chain uses TRBV5-1 and TRBJ2-1; 12 nucleotides agree with TRBD2. The CDR3 length is 14 residues. From germline, CDR1 is SGHRS and CDR2 YFSETQ. V lost 4 bases to trimming and J lost 7 bases; unmatched junction nucleotides: 3. CDR3 sequence reads: CASSVGLAGNEQFF. In DNA form, the CDR3 reads TGCGCCAGCAGCGTCGGACTAGCGGGGAATGAGCAGTTCTTC.

The gene calls are TRBV2 and TRBJ1-1; D perhaps matches TRBD1 (6 bases). The V end lost 6 bases, the J end lost 1 base, and 12 bases lay between the germline ends. This CDR3 has 14 residues. Germline V CDR1 and CDR2: SNHLY, FYNNEI. As DNA, the CDR3 is TGTGCCAGCAGGTCCGGGACACCGAACACTGAAGCTTTCTTT. Translation: CASRSGTPNTEAFF.

This clone occurred once. V gene TRBV10-3 combines with J gene TRBJ2-5; TRBD2 aligns across 13 bases. CDR3 length: 15 residues. After removal of 10 bases from V and 5 bases from J, the junction contained 10 bases not matched to a gene. The V gene's germline CDR1 is ENHRY and CDR2 SYGVKD. The CDR3 loop reads CATAQLAGGPETQYF. The DNA for the CDR3 is TGTGCCACCGCCCAACTAGCGGGAGGGCCGGAGACCCAGTACTTC.

V gene TRBV5-8 combines with J gene TRBJ2-5; a possible D gene is TRBD1 (5 bases). V gave up 1 base and J gave up 2 bases, with 12 bases separating them. The CDR3 is 15 amino acids. Per the germline V gene, CDR1 is SGHTS and CDR2 is YDEGEE. The CDR3, as DNA: TGTGCCAGCAGCTTGTCTTCAGGGCGGCAAGAGACCCAGTACTTC. Its translation: CASSLSSGRQETQYF.

This rearrangement joins TRBV19 to TRBJ2-1; TRBD2 is a possible D gene (5 bases). The length of the CDR3 is 15 residues. V lost 1 base and J 5 bases, leaving 12 bases between the germline ends. Germline V gives CDR1 LNHDA, CDR2 SQIVND (reference sequence). The CDR3 sequence is CASSIARSGHNEQFF. The CDR3 coding sequence is TGTGCCAGTAGTATAGCGCGCAGCGGCCACAATGAGCAGTTCTTC.

V and J are TRBV2 and TRBJ1-2; D uncertain. From germline, CDR1 is SNHLY and CDR2 FYNNEI. The CDR3 runs 15 residues. Trimming pared 5 bases from V and 6 bases from J, leaving 19 bases between. The CDR3 spells CASSYDGLSYNGYTF. CDR3 sequence (DNA): TGTGCCAGCAGTTACGATGGACTATCCTATAATGGCTACACCTTC.

This clone was detected only once. This chain uses TRBV25-1 with TRBJ2-1; TRBD2 is a possible D gene (6 bases). This CDR3 is built from 18 residues. V was trimmed by 0 bases and J by 6 bases, leaving 21 bases between them. The germline gives CDR1 MGHDK, CDR2 SYGVNS. CDR3 DNA: TGTGCCAGCAGTGAATATATGTACGAGACTAGGGTAGGCAATGAGCAGTTCTTC. This gives the protein CASSEYMYETRVGNEQFF.

The rearrangement joins TRBV3-1 (or the pseudogene TRBV3-2) to TRBJ2-1; 12 positions agree with TRBD2. With V trimmed by 6 bases and J by 0 bases, 15 bases remained unmatched. Germline CDR1 and CDR2: LGHDT and YNNKEL (reference sequence). CDR3 length: 20 residues. The CDR3 sequence is CASRNTPGLAGGSSYNEQFF. The CDR3 DNA reads TGTGCCAGCAGGAATACACCGGGACTAGCGGGTGGCAGCTCCTACAATGAGCAGTTCTTC.

This chain joins TRBV15 and TRBJ2-7; 8 bases fit TRBD1. The CDR3 contains 14 residues. V gave up 0 bases and J gave up 4 bases; unmatched junction bases: 2. From germline, CDR1 is LNHNV and CDR2 YYDKDF (reference sequence). The CDR3 sequence is CATSRDRGQYEQYF. The CDR3 nucleotides are TGTGCCACCAGCAGAGACAGGGGGCAATACGAGCAGTACTTC.

The chain employs TRBV14 and TRBJ2-5; 8 nucleotides align to TRBD2. The V gene's germline CDR1 is SGHDN and CDR2 FVKESK. J was trimmed by 5 bases and V by 2 bases; bases with no gene match: 4. The length of the CDR3 is 14 residues. CDR3 in amino acids: CASSQFSGGETQYF. CDR3 nucleotide sequence: TGTGCCAGCAGCCAATTCTCGGGGGGGGAGACCCAGTACTTC.

The chain links TRBV2 to TRBJ2-5, with a possible D match to TRBD1 (5 bases). Germline CDR1 reads SNHLY; CDR2 reads FYNNEI. CDR3 length: 11 amino acids. The V end lost 6 bases, the J end lost 3 bases, and 5 bases lay between the germline ends. The CDR3 loop reads CASRGEETQYF. CDR3 sequence (DNA): TGTGCCAGCAGAGGGGAAGAGACCCAGTACTTC.

The chain combines TRBV28 with TRBJ2-1; 9 positions agree with TRBD2. The CDR3 runs to 12 residues. The germline V gene encodes CDR1 MDHEN and CDR2 SYDVKM. This CDR3 reads CGLTSGGGEQFF. CDR3 DNA sequence: TGTGGGCTGACTAGCGGAGGGGGAGAGCAGTTCTTC.

The rearrangement uses TRBV5-1 and TRBJ2-3, with 8 bases aligning to TRBD1. With V trimmed by 4 bases and J by 3 bases, 7 bases remained unmatched. The CDR3 is 15 residues long. CDR1 is SGHRS and CDR2 is YFSETQ in the germline V gene. The CDR3 protein is CASSIRQGSTDTQYF. The CDR3 region has the DNA TGCGCCAGCAGCATCAGACAGGGGTCGACAGATACGCAGTATTTT.

The J gene is TRBJ1-2, the V gene TRBV5-1; 10 positions match TRBD1. There are 13 residues in the CDR3. The germline gives CDR1 SGHRS, CDR2 YFSETQ. J was trimmed by 6 bases and V by 5 bases; bases with no gene match: 4. The CDR3 nucleotides are TGCGCCAGCAGGGTAGGACAGGGGGATGGCTACACCTTC. Translation: CASRVGQGDGYTF.

The chain combines TRBV11-2 with TRBJ2-2; D unresolved. The germline V gene encodes CDR1 SGHAT and CDR2 FQNNGV. The V end was cut by 5 bases, the J end by 7 bases, with 5 bases between. CDR3 size: 11 residues. Here the CDR3 DNA reads TGTGCCAGCAGCCCCTACGGGGAGCTGTTTTTT. Amino acid sequence: CASSPYGELFF.

Concerning this clone itself: In the same sample, other DNA sequences code for this CDR3. The chain carries TRBV5-1 and TRBJ1-1; D not resolved. V was clipped by 0 bases and J by 1 base, with 7 bases between them. Germline CDR1 is SGHRS and CDR2 is YFSETQ. The CDR3 runs 14 residues. The CDR3 reads CASSLGHKNTEAFF. Here the CDR3 DNA reads TGCGCCAGCAGCTTGGGTCACAAGAACACTGAAGCTTTCTTT.

In its sample, this clone was seen a few times. The V call is TRBV5-8, the J call TRBJ1-1; no clear D gene. V was cut by 0 bases and J by 5 bases, with 8 bases left in between. Germline CDR1 reads SGHTS; CDR2 reads YDEGEE. The CDR3 is 13 residues long. The CDR3 DNA follows: TGTGCCAGCAGCTTGGACGGGAGGACTGAAGCTTTCTTT. Amino acids: CASSLDGRTEAFF.

The chain carries TRBV19 and TRBJ2-7; 9 bases fit TRBD2. The CDR3 has 15 amino acids. Germline V gives CDR1 LNHDA, CDR2 SQIVND (reference sequence). The V gene end was trimmed by 3 bases and the J gene end by 4 bases; junction bases not matched to a gene: 7. The CDR3 DNA sequence: TGTGCCAGTAGTATCGGGCGGGAGGGCCGTTACGAGCAGTACTTC. The encoded protein is CASSIGREGRYEQYF.